The rows below give T cell receptor beta chains drawn from one sample of a study of cytomegalovirus exposure and HLA in healthy donors. Generated by immunoSEQ multiplex PCR, the TCRdb table keeps only in-frame clones and is missing some. The profile shows 99,000 or so clones, more than 70% of them singletons. Sequenced sample: PBMCs. The receptors stem from a man younger than 45 in good health and CMV-seronegative. Each CDR3 is given with its conserved first and last residue. Each record gives: V gene, clone size, J gene, CDR3 length, D gene, CDR3 DNA, CDR3 protein. A D gene is named only where the DNA matches it firmly. Some rows mark clone size as missing; the rest say once, few, many or name a class of expanded clone.

>TRBV7-2|-|TRBJ2-3|15|TRBD2
TGTGCCAGCAGTTTGCGCGGGGGAACAACAGATACGCAGTATTTT
CASSLRGGTTDTQYF
>TRBV5-4|-|TRBJ2-1|15|TRBD2
TGTGCCAGCAGTAGGAGGGGAGGGTTCTACAATGAGCAGTTCTTC
CASSRRGGFYNEQFF
>TRBV18|-|TRBJ2-1|16|TRBD1
TGTGCCAGCTCACCATTCACAGGACAGGCCCACAATGAGCAGTTCTTC
CASSPFTGQAHNEQFF
>TRBV4-3|-|TRBJ2-6|16|-
TGCGCCAGCAGCCAGACCTCGGGCTCTGGGGCCAACGTCCTGACTTTC
CASSQTSGSGANVLTF
>TRBV5-8|-|TRBJ2-7|13|-
TGTGCCAGCAGCTTAGACTTTCCGGGCGAGCAGTACTTC
CASSLDFPGEQYF
>TRBV5-4|few|TRBJ2-3|13|-
TGTGCCAGCAGCTCTCAACAGTTTGCTGTCGAGTATTTT
CASSSQQFAVEYF
>TRBV29-1|-|TRBJ2-5|15|TRBD2
TGCAGCGTTACAACTAGCGGGGGGGCCTGGGAGACCCAGTACTTC
CSVTTSGGAWETQYF
>TRBV28|-|TRBJ2-7|14|-
TGTGCCAGCAGTTTTGGCGGGAACTCCTACGAGCAGTACTTC
CASSFGGNSYEQYF
>TRBV7-7|-|TRBJ2-1|15|TRBD2
TGTGCCAGCAGCTTAGCCCTGGGGAGGGACGGTGAGCAGTTCTTC
CASSLALGRDGEQFF
>TRBV6-1|few|TRBJ2-5|14|-
TGTGCCAGCAGTGAAGGTGGCCCGAGGAAGACCCAGTACTTC
CASSEGGPRKTQYF
>TRBV7-3|-|TRBJ1-1|12|-
TGTGCCAGCAGCTTCGGGAACACTGAAGCTTTCTTT
CASSFGNTEAFF
>TRBV19|-|TRBJ2-7|12|-
TGTGCCAGTACCCACGGGACATCCGAGCAGTACTTC
CASTHGTSEQYF
>TRBV5-1|-|TRBJ2-7|18|TRBD1
TGCGCCAGCAGCATGTCACCCGGGACAGGGGGTCTCTCCTACGAGCAGTACTTC
CASSMSPGTGGLSYEQYF
>TRBV7-3|-|TRBJ2-6|17|TRBD1
TGTGCCAGCAGCTTATCAGGACAGGGGCCCGGGGCCAACGTCCTGACTTTC
CASSLSGQGPGANVLTF
>TRBV12-5|-|TRBJ1-1|14|TRBD1
TGTGCTAGTGGACCAGGGACAGCGAACACTGAAGCTTTCTTT
CASGPGTANTEAFF
>TRBV5-5|-|TRBJ2-7|14|TRBD1
TGTGCCAGCAGCTTGGAGGGGGCAATCGACGAGCAGTACTTC
CASSLEGAIDEQYF
>TRBV7-9|-|TRBJ2-2|12|-
TGTGCCCCGGGGAAGGGCACCGGGGAGCTGTTTTTT
CAPGKGTGELFF
>TRBV29-1|-|TRBJ1-4|15|-
TGCAGCGTATTCCTCATGGAGGCGGGGAGTGAAAAACTGTTTTTT
CSVFLMEAGSEKLFF
>TRBV18|-|TRBJ2-7|15|TRBD2
TGTGCCAGCTCACCCCCCGGGACTAGCGCCTACGAGCAGTACTTC
CASSPPGTSAYEQYF
>TRBV30|few|TRBJ2-1|13|-
TGTGCCTGGAGTGATGGGCTCAGCAATGAGCAGTTCTTC
CAWSDGLSNEQFF
>TRBV7-2|-|TRBJ2-7|16|TRBD2
TGTGCCAGCAGTAAAGAGGGGGCTAGCGGGAGCTACGAGCAGTACTTC
CASSKEGASGSYEQYF
>TRBV19|-|TRBJ2-7|13|TRBD1
TGTGCCAGTAGCAGGACAGGGGTCTACGAGCAGTACTTC
CASSRTGVYEQYF
>TRBV5-1|many|TRBJ2-2|14|-
TGCGCCAGCAGCTTAGGGGTCGACACCGGGGAGCTGTTTTTT
CASSLGVDTGELFF
>TRBV7-9|-|TRBJ2-3|15|TRBD1
TGTGCCAGCAGCCCGAGGACAGGGGTTAGAGATACGCAGTATTTT
CASSPRTGVRDTQYF
>TRBV7-3|-|TRBJ2-1|14|TRBD2
TGTGCCAGCAGCTTGAGCGGGAGTAACAATGAGCAGTTCTTC
CASSLSGSNNEQFF
>TRBV7-8|-|TRBJ2-5|15|-
TGTGCCACCAAGCCTGCCCTAGCAGAGGGTGAGACCCAGTACTTC
CATKPALAEGETQYF
>TRBV18|-|TRBJ2-2|15|-
TGTGCCAGCTCATGGACTACCGCCGACACCGGGGAGCTGTTTTTT
CASSWTTADTGELFF
>TRBV7-2|-|TRBJ1-5|14|-
TGTGCCAGCAGCTACGTCCAGAGCAATCAGCCCCAGCATTTT
CASSYVQSNQPQHF
>TRBV7-9|-|TRBJ2-7|15|TRBD2
TGTGCCAGCAGCGATCCGGGACTAGCGGCTTACGAGCAGTACTTC
CASSDPGLAAYEQYF
>TRBV5-1|-|TRBJ2-1|14|TRBD2
TGCGCCAGCAGCTTACGTGGGAGGGCAGATGAGCAGTTCTTC
CASSLRGRADEQFF
>TRBV9|-|TRBJ2-4|15|-
TGTGCCAGCAGCGTAGCCGCGGGTGGGTCTAACATTCAGTACTTC
CASSVAAGGSNIQYF
>TRBV15|-|TRBJ1-2|14|TRBD1
TGTGCCACCAGCAGAGCAACCGACAGGGGCGGCTACACCTTC
CATSRATDRGGYTF
>TRBV7-9|-|TRBJ1-1|14|-
TGTGCCAGCAGCTGGACTCGCTCAGGCACTGAAGCTTTCTTT
CASSWTRSGTEAFF
>TRBV7-2|-|TRBJ1-4|13|TRBD1
TGTGCCAGCAGCTACGACAGGGGGGAAAAACTGTTTTTT
CASSYDRGEKLFF
>TRBV5-1|-|TRBJ2-5|15|TRBD1
TGCGCCAGCAGCTGGGTAACAGGGGAAGGGGAGACCCAGTACTTC
CASSWVTGEGETQYF
>TRBV10-1|-|TRBJ2-7|14|TRBD2
TGCGCCAGCAGTGAAACTAGCGGCCGCTGGGATCAGTACTTC
CASSETSGRWDQYF
>TRBV19|-|TRBJ2-4|14|TRBD1
TGTGCCAGTAGTAGACAGGGGGGTCTAAACATTCAGTACTTC
CASSRQGGLNIQYF
>TRBV4-2|once|TRBJ2-5|15|-
TGTGCCAGCAGCCCCGCCGTAGGGGGGGGAGAGACCCAGTACTTC
CASSPAVGGGETQYF
>TRBV10-1|-|TRBJ2-7|12|TRBD1
TGCGCCAGCAGTGGACAGGGTGGCGAGCAGTACTTC
CASSGQGGEQYF
>TRBV6-5|once|TRBJ1-2|15|TRBD1
TGTGCCAGCAGTTTCAGACAGGGGGCAAAGTATGGCTACACCTTC
CASSFRQGAKYGYTF
>TRBV7-2|-|TRBJ2-7|13|-
TGTGCCAGCAGCTTAGAGCCCCTCTACGAGCAGTACTTC
CASSLEPLYEQYF
>TRBV7-9|-|TRBJ2-7|16|-
TGTGCCAGCAGCTTAGGTTTTAGGGACAACCCCTACGAGCAGTACTTC
CASSLGFRDNPYEQYF
>TRBV27|-|TRBJ2-7|13|TRBD2
TGTGCCAGCAGTTGGGACTACAGATACGAGCAGTACTTC
CASSWDYRYEQYF
>TRBV7-3|-|TRBJ2-1|17|-
TGTGCCAGCAGCTTAAGTGTTGCGAGCGGCACCTACAATGAGCAGTTCTTC
CASSLSVASGTYNEQFF
>TRBV30|-|TRBJ1-2|14|TRBD1
TGTGCCTGGACCCGGGACAGGATAAACTATGGCTACACCTTC
CAWTRDRINYGYTF
>TRBV9|few|TRBJ1-1|12|TRBD1
TGTGCCAGCAGCGTAGCGACAGGGGAGTTTTCGTTT
CASSVATGEFSF
>TRBV5-1|-|TRBJ1-1|12|-
TGCGCCAGCAGCTCCCAGGACACTGAAGCTTTCTTT
CASSSQDTEAFF
>TRBV18|-|TRBJ1-4|18|-
TGTGCCAGCTCACCGTTTGACCCTCGGACAGCCCTTAATGAAAAACTGTTTTTT
CASSPFDPRTALNEKLFF
>TRBV28|-|TRBJ2-6|18|-
TGTGCCGGCAGTTTACCCCCAGACAGCGACTCTGGGGCCAACGTCCTGACTTTC
CAGSLPPDSDSGANVLTF
>TRBV4-1|-|TRBJ2-1|15|TRBD2
TGCGCCAGCAGCCAAGCACTAGCGGGGGGCCTTGGGCAGTTCTTC
CASSQALAGGLGQFF
>TRBV10-3|-|TRBJ1-2|14|-
TGTGCCATCTGGGAGGGTGGGGCAGAGAAAAACTACACCTTC
CAIWEGGAEKNYTF
>TRBV29-1|once|TRBJ1-6|16|-
TGCAGCGCCACTATTCAGGGGAGCTCCTATAATTCACCCCTCCACTTT
CSATIQGSSYNSPLHF
>TRBV30|-|TRBJ1-1|13|-
TGTGCCTGGAGCTCCACAGGGTTCCCTGAAGCTTTCTTT
CAWSSTGFPEAFF